These 32 T cell receptor beta chains were all obtained from the same sample, sequenced in a study of a mutant IDH1 vaccine in newly diagnosed glioma. Regarding time point: week 23, last vaccination. Each vaccine dose was 300 ug of mutant IDH1 20-mer peptide, with topical imiquimod. Generated by immunoSEQ multiplex PCR, the TCRdb table keeps only in-frame clones and is missing some. This repertoire shows some 80,000 clones, around 85% found once; its top ten account for 0.7% to 0.95%. These receptors' antigens are unknown. Sequencing was performed on PBMCs, taken from a glioma patient whose treatment included an IDH1 peptide vaccine. The receptors were gathered from a woman aged 50 to 65 with glioma.

This clone has just a few counts. The chain's CDR3 is CASSSDRTSSGNTIYF. The CDR3 DNA reads as TGTGCCAGCAGCTCGGACAGGACGAGCTCTGGAAACACCATATATTTT. The chain has TRBV5-4 and TRBJ1-3; 7 positions match TRBD1. Germline V gene sequence: CDR1 SGHNT, CDR2 YYREEE (reference sequence). This CDR3 region has 16 residues. The V gene end was trimmed by 3 bases and the J gene end by 0 bases; junction bases not matched to a gene: 6.

V gene TRBV19 combines with J gene TRBJ2-5; D is possibly TRBD2 (7 bases). CDR1 LNHDA and CDR2 SQIVND come from the germline V gene (reference sequence). This CDR3 spans 15 amino acids. Deletions cut 3 bases from V and 4 bases from J, with 15 bases between. CDR3 residues: CASSISGGQRETQYF. The CDR3 region has the DNA TGTGCCAGTAGTATTTCCGGGGGGCAACGAGAGACCCAGTACTTC. The entire variable domain, with the rest obtained from reference TRBV19 and TRBJ2-5, is as follows: DGGITQSPKYLFRKEGQNVTLSCEQNLNHDAMYWYRQDPGQGLRLIYYSQIVNDFQKGDIAEGYSVSREKKESFPLTVTSAQKNPTAFYLCASSISGGQRETQYFGPGTRLLVL.

This chain connects TRBV5-4 to TRBJ2-7; TRBD2 agrees at 9 bases. Germline V gives CDR1 SGHNT, CDR2 YYREEE (reference sequence). The CDR3 covers 15 residues. V shed 4 bases and J 5 bases; nucleotides not matched to a gene: 10. The CDR3 sequence is CASSRGAGGPNEQYF. The CDR3 nucleotides are TGTGCCAGCAGCCGTGGGGCGGGAGGGCCCAACGAGCAGTACTTC.

The chain is built from TRBV28 and TRBJ2-7, with 11 bases that match TRBD2. Per germline, CDR1 MDHEN and CDR2 SYDVKM. The CDR3 extends over 15 amino acids. J was trimmed by 4 bases and V by 6 bases; bases with no gene match: 8. CDR3 sequence: CASRLDLAGGYEQYF. The DNA for the CDR3 is TGTGCCAGCAGACTCGACCTAGCGGGAGGTTACGAGCAGTACTTC.

The V gene is TRBV18, the J gene TRBJ2-7, with 8 bases aligning to TRBD1. The CDR3 is made up of 12 amino acids. V lost 9 bases and J lost 3; bases outside the gene matches: 4. CDR1 and CDR2 (germline): KGHSH, LQKENI. This chain's CDR3 is CASSGQDYEQYF. CDR3 nucleotides: TGTGCCAGTTCGGGACAGGACTACGAGCAGTACTTC.

The chain recombines TRBV7-9 with TRBJ1-1; D gene unclear. This CDR3 has 13 amino acids. Between the trimmed V and J ends, which lost 6 bases and 0 bases, there was a span of 8 bases. Germline CDR1 SEHNR, CDR2 FQNEAQ (reference sequence). This CDR3 reads CASSFTVNTEAFF. The CDR3 DNA is TGTGCCAGCAGTTTTACAGTGAACACTGAAGCTTTCTTT.

This rearrangement joins TRBV5-6 to TRBJ2-5, with 7 bases fitting TRBD1. The CDR3 is 13 amino acids. Trimming removed 0 bases from V and 5 bases from J; junction bases left unmatched: 1. In germline, CDR1 is SGHDT, CDR2 YYEEEE. The CDR3 coding sequence is TGTGCCAGCAGCTTGGGACAGGGTGAGACCCAGTACTTC. Its translation: CASSLGQGETQYF. Drawing the rest from reference TRBV5-6 and TRBJ2-5, the complete variable domain is DAGVTQSPTHLIKTRGQQVTLRCSPKSGHDTVSWYQQALGQGPQFIFQYYEEEERQRGNFPDRFSGHQFPNYSSELNVNALLLGDSALYLCASSLGQGETQYFGPGTRLLVL.

This sequence joins TRBV27 and TRBJ2-7; 10 positions match TRBD2. This CDR3 is 14 amino acids long. In germline, CDR1 is MNHEY, CDR2 SMNVEV (reference sequence). The J segment lost 7 bases and the V segment lost 3 bases, leaving 6 bases of the junction unmatched. For the CDR3, the DNA is TGTGCCAGCAGTTTGGCTAGCGGGAGTGTTGAGCAGTACTTC. It translates to CASSLASGSVEQYF.

This chain uses TRBV5-1 with TRBJ1-2; D gene unclear. V was cut by 4 bases and J by 8 bases, with 21 bases left in between. The germline gives CDR1 SGHRS, CDR2 YFSETQ. CDR3 length: 15 amino acids. CDR3 nucleotide sequence: TGCGCCAGCAGCGGTACACGACCCAACGGACCGGGCTACACCTTC. Protein product: CASSGTRPNGPGYTF.

This clone was seen just once. The CDR3 DNA is TGTGCCAGCAGCTTATTTCTGGGGACGGAAAACGAGCAGTACTTC. It is translated as CASSLFLGTENEQYF. The chain employs TRBV7-9 and TRBJ2-7; D is tentatively TRBD1 or TRBD2 (5 bases each). V was pared by 2 bases and J by 5 bases, with 16 bases between. This CDR3 has 15 amino acids. Germline CDR1 reads SEHNR; CDR2 reads FQNEAQ (reference sequence).

The rearrangement links TRBV11-2 to TRBJ2-1; possible D gene TRBD2, 5 bases. Looked up from germline, CDR1 is SGHAT and CDR2 is FQNNGV. The CDR3 contains 14 residues. Trimming removed 3 bases at V and 3 bases at J, with 9 bases between. CDR3 residues: CASSFRGNYNEQFF. The CDR3 region has the DNA TGTGCCAGCAGCTTCCGAGGGAACTACAATGAGCAGTTCTTC. The variable domain in full, completed from reference TRBV11-2 and TRBJ2-1, reads EAGVAQSPRYKIIEKRQSVAFWCNPISGHATLYWYQQILGQGPKLLIQFQNNGVVDDSQLPKDRFSAERLKGVDSTLKIQPAKLEDSAVYLCASSFRGNYNEQFFGPGTRLTVL.

This chain links TRBV7-9 with TRBJ1-3; 9 nucleotides align to TRBD1. J lost 3 bases, V lost 3 bases, and 3 bases had no gene match. The CDR3 length is 15 residues. Germline V CDR1 and CDR2: SEHNR, FQNEAQ (reference sequence). CDR3 sequence (DNA): TGTGCCAGCAGCTTGGACAGGGGTATTGGAAACACCATATATTTT. It codes for CASSLDRGIGNTIYF.

V usage is TRBV19 and J usage is TRBJ2-5, with D possibly being TRBD2 (6 bases). The V end was cut by 4 bases, the J end by 1 base, with 7 bases between. The germline V gene encodes CDR1 LNHDA and CDR2 SQIVND (reference sequence). CDR3 length equals 13 residues. The CDR3 nucleotides read TGTGCCAGTAGTACCGGGAGCCAAGAGACCCAGTACTTC. Amino acids: CASSTGSQETQYF. Full variable domain (rest looked up from reference TRBV19 and TRBJ2-5): DGGITQSPKYLFRKEGQNVTLSCEQNLNHDAMYWYRQDPGQGLRLIYYSQIVNDFQKGDIAEGYSVSREKKESFPLTVTSAQKNPTAFYLCASSTGSQETQYFGPGTRLLVL.

The genes are TRBV5-1 and TRBJ2-3; 8 bases match TRBD2. V was clipped by 4 bases and J by 2 bases; unmatched bases: 9. CDR3 size: 16 residues. The V gene's germline CDR1 is SGHRS and CDR2 YFSETQ. This CDR3 reads CASSATTSGLTDTQYF. The CDR3 DNA is TGCGCCAGCAGCGCGACCACTAGCGGCCTCACAGATACGCAGTATTTT.

The genes are TRBV28 and TRBJ2-3, with a possible D match to TRBD2 (5 bases). Germline assignment: CDR1 MDHEN and CDR2 SYDVKM. CDR3 length equals 17 residues. V was clipped by 3 bases and J by 2 bases, with 18 bases between them. Here the CDR3 DNA reads TGTGCCAGCAGTTTTGGGTCTAGCAGCCGCCTCACAGATACGCAGTATTTT. It specifies CASSFGSSSRLTDTQYF.

The chain employs TRBV27 and TRBJ1-1, with TRBD1 matching over 9 bases. Germline values: CDR1 MNHEY, CDR2 SMNVEV (reference sequence). The CDR3 runs to 15 residues. The V gene end was trimmed by 0 bases and the J gene end by 5 bases; junction bases not matched to a gene: 4. In DNA, the CDR3 is TGTGCCAGCAGTTTATCGACAGGGGGGAGGACTGAAGCTTTCTTT. Translating gives CASSLSTGGRTEAFF.

V and J are TRBV7-2 and TRBJ2-1, with 10 bases that match TRBD2. Germline V gives CDR1 SGHTA, CDR2 FQGNSA. The CDR3 spans 15 residues. V gave up 5 bases and J gave up 10 bases; unmatched junction bases: 11. CDR3 coding DNA: TGTGCCAGCAGCACAGCGGGAGGGCCGAACGGGGAGCAGTTCTTC. This encodes CASSTAGGPNGEQFF. The variable domain in full, with the rest retrieved from reference TRBV7-2 and TRBJ2-1, is GAGVSQSPSNKVTEKGKDVELRCDPISGHTALYWYRQSLGQGLEFLIYFQGNSAPDKSGLPSDRFSAERTGGSVSTLTIQRTQQEDSAVYLCASSTAGGPNGEQFFGPGTRLTVL.

This chain joins TRBV5-1 and TRBJ2-3, with D unclear. This CDR3 region has 15 residues. The V end lost 1 base, the J end lost 0 bases, and 9 bases lay between the germline ends. The germline V gene encodes CDR1 SGHRS and CDR2 YFSETQ. The DNA for the CDR3 is TGCGCCAGCAGCTTGAATTCGGCTAGCACAGATACGCAGTATTTT. Its translation is CASSLNSASTDTQYF.

The V and J genes are TRBV28 and TRBJ2-1, with D maybe TRBD2 (6 bases). CDR3 size: 14 residues. Germline V gives CDR1 MDHEN, CDR2 SYDVKM. V was clipped by 6 bases and J by 6 bases, with 15 bases between them. The CDR3 spells CASSLTGRTNEQFF. The CDR3 DNA sequence: TGTGCCAGCAGCCTAACCGGGAGAACCAATGAGCAGTTCTTC.

The V gene is TRBV6-5, the J gene TRBJ1-1; D unclear. CDR1 and CDR2 from the germline V gene are MNHEY and SVGAGI. V lost 10 bases and J lost 0, with 9 bases in between. This CDR3 is 12 amino acids long. The CDR3 reads CATRPMNTEAFF. The DNA for the CDR3 is TGTGCCACGCGGCCCATGAACACTGAAGCTTTCTTT.

A few counts support this clone. This chain links TRBV27 with TRBJ1-1; D is possibly TRBD1 (5 bases). Per the germline V gene, CDR1 is MNHEY and CDR2 is SMNVEV (reference sequence). Trimming left V 4 bases short and J 0 bases short, with 9 bases between. This CDR3 has 14 amino acids. The DNA of the CDR3 is TGTGCCAGCAGTTGGGACCGGATGAACACTGAAGCTTTCTTT. It codes for CASSWDRMNTEAFF.

The rearrangement uses TRBV28 and TRBJ2-6, with D maybe TRBD2 (5 bases). V lost 6 bases to trimming and J lost 1 base, with 10 bases between them. Germline V gives CDR1 MDHEN, CDR2 SYDVKM. CDR3 length: 15 amino acids. Here the CDR3 reads CASRIRGSGANVLTF. The CDR3 region has the DNA TGTGCCAGCAGAATACGGGGATCTGGGGCCAACGTCCTGACTTTC.

The chain is built from TRBV5-1 and TRBJ1-1, with D perhaps TRBD1 (6 bases). In germline, CDR1 is SGHRS, CDR2 YFSETQ. With 4 bases removed from V and 1 base from J, the gap between germline ends came to 11 bases. The CDR3 spans 14 residues. The CDR3 nucleotides read TGCGCCAGCAGCACCGGGACACCGAACACTGAAGCTTTCTTT. Its protein product is CASSTGTPNTEAFF.

The gene calls are TRBV4-1 and TRBJ1-3; tentative D call: TRBD1 (5 bases). Between the trimmed V and J ends, which lost 4 bases and 4 bases, there was a span of 20 bases. In germline, CDR1 is MGHRA, CDR2 YSYEKL. The CDR3 covers 17 residues. The DNA of the CDR3 is TGCGCCAGCAGCCTTATAAGCAGGGATACAAAGGGAAACACCATATATTTT. This encodes CASSLISRDTKGNTIYF.

The chain carries TRBV6-1 and TRBJ2-5; 9 bases agree with TRBD1. V was pared by 1 base and J by 3 bases, with 0 bases of the junction left unmatched. Germline values: CDR1 MNHNS, CDR2 SASEGT. This CDR3 has 14 amino acids. The CDR3 region is CASSEGTGEETQYF. CDR3 nucleotides: TGTGCCAGCAGTGAAGGGACAGGGGAAGAGACCCAGTACTTC.

The chain combines TRBV4-2 with TRBJ2-7, with 8 positions matching TRBD2. The germline gives CDR1 LGHNA, CDR2 YNFKEQ. V lost 2 bases and J lost 6; bases outside the gene matches: 12. CDR3 length: 16 residues. The CDR3 loop reads CASSQRLAPGSAEQYF. The CDR3 bases are TGTGCCAGCAGCCAACGACTAGCGCCAGGCTCAGCCGAGCAGTACTTC.

The chain carries TRBV18 and TRBJ2-7; no reliable D call. V lost 1 base to trimming and J lost 3 bases, with 16 bases between them. Looked up from germline, CDR1 is KGHSH and CDR2 is LQKENI. The CDR3 length is 16 residues. CDR3 in amino acids: CASSPRIKGSYYEQYF. The CDR3 DNA reads as TGTGCCAGCTCACCACGAATAAAGGGATCTTACTACGAGCAGTACTTC.

This chain uses TRBV27 with TRBJ2-7, with TRBD2 identical over 7 bases. Trimming removed 5 bases from V and 5 bases from J; junction bases left unmatched: 6. The CDR3 runs 13 residues. Germline V CDR1 and CDR2: MNHEY, SMNVEV (reference sequence). The CDR3 DNA follows: TGTGCCAGCAGTGGTAGCGGGTTCCACGAGCAGTACTTC. As protein: CASSGSGFHEQYF.

V usage is TRBV5-5 and J usage is TRBJ2-5; the match to TRBD1 covers 7 bases. CDR1 and CDR2 (germline): SGHKS, YYEKEE (reference sequence). This CDR3 contains 14 residues. Trimming took 4 bases from V and 5 from J; bases not matched to a gene: 8. The CDR3 DNA sequence: TGTGCCAGCAGCACGACAGGGTTCAGGGAGACCCAGTACTTC. It is translated as CASSTTGFRETQYF.

This chain links TRBV28 with TRBJ1-5, with TRBD1 identical over 7 bases. The V segment lost 3 bases and the J segment 1 base; nucleotides outside the gene matches: 3. Germline assignment: CDR1 MDHEN and CDR2 SYDVKM. This CDR3 comprises 15 residues. The CDR3 protein is CASSLTGLSNQPQHF. As DNA, the CDR3 is TGTGCCAGCAGTTTGACAGGGTTAAGCAATCAGCCCCAGCATTTT.

Points on this clone: Other DNA sequences of this sample code for an identical CDR3. V is TRBV5-1 and J is TRBJ2-3; D is perhaps TRBD1 (5 bases). Germline V CDR1 and CDR2: SGHRS, YFSETQ. V lost 2 bases to trimming and J lost 3 bases, with 13 bases between them. CDR3 length: 15 amino acids. CDR3 amino acids: CASSFGRAPTDTQYF. The CDR3 DNA sequence: TGCGCCAGCAGCTTTGGCAGGGCCCCGACAGATACGCAGTATTTT.

In its sample, this clone is medium-sized. CDR3 nucleotide sequence: TGTGCCAGCAGCCAAACCGAGAGGGACGAGCAGTACTTC. Translation: CASSQTERDEQYF. The gene calls are TRBV4-2 and TRBJ2-7; perhaps TRBD2 as D (5 bases). CDR3 length: 13 residues. The V gene lost 2 bases and the J gene lost 5 bases, with 10 bases spanning the gap. Germline assignment: CDR1 LGHNA and CDR2 YNFKEQ.